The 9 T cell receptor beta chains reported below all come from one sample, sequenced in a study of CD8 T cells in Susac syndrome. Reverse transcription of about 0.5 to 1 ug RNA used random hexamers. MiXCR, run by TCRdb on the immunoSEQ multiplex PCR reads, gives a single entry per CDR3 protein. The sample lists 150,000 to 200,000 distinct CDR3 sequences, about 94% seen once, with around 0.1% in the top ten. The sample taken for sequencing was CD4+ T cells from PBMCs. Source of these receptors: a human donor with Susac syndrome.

The CDR3 loop is CAVPSGYNEQFF. The CDR3 DNA follows: TGTGCCGTCCCCTCGGGGTACAATGAGCAGTTCTTC. The V and J genes are TRBV30 and TRBJ2-1; maybe TRBD2 (5 bases). Germline-derived CDR1 and CDR2 are GTSNPN and SVGIG (reference sequence). V was shortened by 8 bases and J by 4 bases, with 12 bases between the two germline ends. The CDR3 contains 12 residues.

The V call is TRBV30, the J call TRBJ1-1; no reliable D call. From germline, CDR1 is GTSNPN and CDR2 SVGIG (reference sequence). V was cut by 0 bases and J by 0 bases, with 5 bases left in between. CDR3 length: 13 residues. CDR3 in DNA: TGTGCCTGGAGTGTAGAATTGAACACTGAAGCTTTCTTT. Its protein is CAWSVELNTEAFF.

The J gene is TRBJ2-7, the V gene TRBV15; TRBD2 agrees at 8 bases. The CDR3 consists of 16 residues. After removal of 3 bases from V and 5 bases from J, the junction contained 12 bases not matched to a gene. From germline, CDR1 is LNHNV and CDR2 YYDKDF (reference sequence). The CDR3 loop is CATSRRTAGVSHEQYF. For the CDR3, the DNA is TGTGCCACCAGCAGGAGGACAGCGGGAGTTTCCCACGAGCAGTACTTC.

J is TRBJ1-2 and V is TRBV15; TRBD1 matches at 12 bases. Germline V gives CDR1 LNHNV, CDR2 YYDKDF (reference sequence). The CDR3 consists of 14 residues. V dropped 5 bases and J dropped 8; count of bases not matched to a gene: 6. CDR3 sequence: CATSGGTGGPGYTF. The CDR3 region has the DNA TGTGCCACCAGCGGCGGGACAGGGGGCCCAGGCTACACCTTC. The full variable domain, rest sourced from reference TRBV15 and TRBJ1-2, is DAMVIQNPRYQVTQFGKPVTLSCSQTLNHNVMYWYQQKSSQAPKLLFHYYDKDFNNEADTPDNFQSRRPNTSFCFLDIRSPGLGDTAMYLCATSGGTGGPGYTFGSGTRLTVV.

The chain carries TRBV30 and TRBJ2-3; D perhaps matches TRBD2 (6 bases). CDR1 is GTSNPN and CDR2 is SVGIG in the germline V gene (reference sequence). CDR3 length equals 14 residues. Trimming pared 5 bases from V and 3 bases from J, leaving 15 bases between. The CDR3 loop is CAWGRRVRTDTQYF. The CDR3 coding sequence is TGTGCCTGGGGTAGGAGGGTACGAACAGATACGCAGTATTTT.

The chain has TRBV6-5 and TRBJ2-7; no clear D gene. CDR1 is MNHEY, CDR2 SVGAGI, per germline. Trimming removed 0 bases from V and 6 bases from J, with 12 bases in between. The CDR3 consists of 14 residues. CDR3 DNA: TGTGCCAGCAGTTACTCGAATCAGGTCTCCGAGCAGTACTTC. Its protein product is CASSYSNQVSEQYF.

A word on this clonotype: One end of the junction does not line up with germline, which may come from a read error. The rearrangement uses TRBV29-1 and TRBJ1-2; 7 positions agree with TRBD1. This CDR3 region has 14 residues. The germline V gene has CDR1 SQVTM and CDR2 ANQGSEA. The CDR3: CGVATSRGSHGYTF. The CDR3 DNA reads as TGCGGCGTCGCCACCAGCAGGGGGAGTCATGGCTACACCTTC.

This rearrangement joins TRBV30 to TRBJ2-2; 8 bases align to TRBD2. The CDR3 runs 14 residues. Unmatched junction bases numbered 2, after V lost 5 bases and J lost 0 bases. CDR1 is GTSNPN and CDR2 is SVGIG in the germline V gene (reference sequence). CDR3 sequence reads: CAWRTSTNTGELFF. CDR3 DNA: TGTGCCTGGCGGACTAGCACGAACACCGGGGAGCTGTTTTTT. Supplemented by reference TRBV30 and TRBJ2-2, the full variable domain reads SQTIHQWPATLVQPVGSPLSLECTVEGTSNPNLYWYRQAAGRGLQLLFYSVGIGQISSEVPQNLSASRPQDRQFILSSKKLLLSDSGFYLCAWRTSTNTGELFFGEGSRLTVL.

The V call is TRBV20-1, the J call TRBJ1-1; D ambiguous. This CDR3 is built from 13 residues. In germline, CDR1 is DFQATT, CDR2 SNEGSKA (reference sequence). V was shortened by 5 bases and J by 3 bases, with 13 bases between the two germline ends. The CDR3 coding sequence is TGCAGTGCTCCCGGAGGGCCGGACACTGAAGCTTTCTTT. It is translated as CSAPGGPDTEAFF.